Each of the 5 T cell receptor beta chains below was sequenced from the same sample in a study of T cells in localized non-small cell lung cancer. The table came from immunoSEQ multiplex PCR; TCRdb's copy has only in-frame clones and leaves some out. Here the sample spans over 40,000 clones, around 87% being singletons. The sample here was peripheral blood, taken before any cancer treatment. The receptor set was obtained from a woman aged 18 to 50 with stage III lung adenocarcinoma.

V is TRBV29-1 and J is TRBJ2-5; 9 bases are a match to TRBD1. Germline V gene lookup returns CDR1 SQVTM and CDR2 ANQGSEA. The CDR3 extends over 15 amino acids. Trimming took 5 bases from V and 2 from J; bases not matched to a gene: 9. CDR3 bases: TGCAGCGTTCTGACAGGGGGATACAAGCAAGAGACCCAGTACTTC. It specifies CSVLTGGYKQETQYF.

The chain is built from TRBV5-6 and TRBJ1-2; 9 bases are a match to TRBD1. V gave up 4 bases and J gave up 5 bases; unmatched junction bases: 9. This CDR3 has 15 residues. Per germline, CDR1 SGHDT and CDR2 YYEEEE. CDR3 in amino acids: CASSNRGLSRYGYTF. CDR3 nucleotide sequence: TGTGCCAGCAGCAACAGGGGGCTTTCGAGGTATGGCTACACCTTC.

The gene calls are TRBV14 and TRBJ2-3; TRBD2 aligns across 10 bases. V lost 4 bases and J lost 5; bases outside the gene matches: 3. Germline V gives CDR1 SGHDN, CDR2 FVKESK. CDR3 length equals 14 residues. In nucleotides, the CDR3 is TGTGCCAGCAGCCCAGCGGGGGGGAGAGATACGCAGTATTTT. Translated: CASSPAGGRDTQYF. Looking up the rest from reference TRBV14 and TRBJ2-3 gives the full variable domain: EAGVTQFPSHSVIEKGQTVTLRCDPISGHDNLYWYRRVMGKEIKFLLHFVKESKQDESGMPNNRFLAERTGGTYSTLKVQPAELEDSGVYFCASSPAGGRDTQYFGPGTRLTVL.

This chain connects TRBV7-2 to TRBJ2-3; D could derive from TRBD1 or TRBD2 (5 bases each). Germline CDR1 and CDR2: SGHTA and FQGNSA. V dropped 5 bases and J dropped 5 bases, with 23 bases sitting between them. The CDR3 is 17 amino acids. CDR3 protein: CASSPVGLRGAGDTQYF. The CDR3 nucleotides read TGTGCCAGCAGCCCCGTCGGGTTACGGGGCGCCGGAGATACGCAGTATTTT.

The chain uses TRBV7-6 and TRBJ2-1, with unresolved D. CDR3 length equals 15 residues. V was pared by 5 bases and J by 0 bases, with 11 bases between. Germline CDR1 and CDR2: SGHVS and FNYEAQ. The CDR3 reads CASSAAPSSYNEQFF. CDR3 sequence (DNA): TGTGCCAGCAGCGCCGCCCCCAGCTCCTACAATGAGCAGTTCTTC.